A selection of T cell receptor beta chains follows, all from one sample in a study of a mutant IDH1 vaccine in newly diagnosed glioma. Their recognized antigens are unknown. TCRdb's copy holds only in-frame clones and misses some; the assay was immunoSEQ multiplex PCR. This sample has over 35,000 clones; 83% occur once, and the top ten carry 4.5% to 5.5%. The starting material was PBMCs, obtained from a glioma patient whose treatment included an IDH1 peptide vaccine. Source of these receptors: a woman aged 45-60 years with glioma. Each CDR3 is given with its conserved first and last residue. A D gene is named only where the DNA matches it firmly. Part of the rows lack a size; the others show once, few, many or a class for expanded clones.

D	size	V	J	DNA	CDR3
-	-	TRBV20-1	TRBJ1-2	TGCAGTGCGAGGGAAAACTATGGCTACACCTTC	CSARENYGYTF
TRBD1	-	TRBV29-1	TRBJ2-2	TGCAGCGTATTGATTACAGGGGGCACCGGGGAGCTGTTTTTT	CSVLITGGTGELFF
-	-	TRBV19	TRBJ2-7	TGTGCCAGTAGTCCCTCCTCGGACCTCCGAGGGCAGTACTTC	CASSPSSDLRGQYF
TRBD1	few	TRBV14	TRBJ1-1	TGTGCCAGCAGCGTACGGACAGGGGGCGCGAACACTGAAGCTTTCTTT	CASSVRTGGANTEAFF
TRBD2	once	TRBV13	TRBJ2-5	TGTGCCAGCAGCTGGGGACTAGCGGGGCTGGAGACCCAGTACTTC	CASSWGLAGLETQYF
-	few	TRBV7-8	TRBJ2-2	TGTGCCAGCAGCTTAAGGGCTTCGAACACCGGGGAGCTGTTTTTT	CASSLRASNTGELFF
TRBD2	-	TRBV5-1	TRBJ2-1	TGCGCCAGCAGTGGGACTAGCGGGGGGGCTAGCAATGAGCAGTTCTTC	CASSGTSGGASNEQFF
TRBD1	-	TRBV6-1	TRBJ2-1	TGTGCCAGCAGTGAGAAGGACAGGGGAAACAATGAGCAGTTCTTC	CASSEKDRGNNEQFF
TRBD1	-	TRBV15	TRBJ1-5	TGTGCCACCAGCGACAGGACAGGGGTAATACAGCCCCAGCATTTT	CATSDRTGVIQPQHF
TRBD1	-	TRBV5-6	TRBJ1-4	TGTGCCAGCAGCTTGGGGCAGGGGGGTGCAACTAATGAAAAACTGTTTTTT	CASSLGQGGATNEKLFF
-	-	TRBV6-5	TRBJ2-5	TGTGCCAGCAGTGTCCAGGGGCGGGAGACCCAGTACTTC	CASSVQGRETQYF
-	-	TRBV6-5	TRBJ1-5	TGTGCCAGCAGCCCGGACTGGGGAACAGGTAGGGCCCAGCATTTT	CASSPDWGTGRAQHF
-	-	TRBV7-9	TRBJ1-1	TGTGCCAGCAGCCCTACGACAAAAATGAACACTGAAGCTTTCTTT	CASSPTTKMNTEAFF
-	-	TRBV27	TRBJ2-1	TGTGCCAGCAGTCCGGGGGGCGGGCCAAGCTCCTACAATGAGCAGTTCTTC	CASSPGGGPSSYNEQFF
-	-	TRBV10-2	TRBJ2-7	TGCGCCAGCAGTGAGTGGGGCGAGCAGTACTTC	CASSEWGEQYF
-	once	TRBV6-5	TRBJ1-5	TGTGCCAGCTCCCCGGCCTCCAATCAGCCCCAGCATTTT	CASSPASNQPQHF